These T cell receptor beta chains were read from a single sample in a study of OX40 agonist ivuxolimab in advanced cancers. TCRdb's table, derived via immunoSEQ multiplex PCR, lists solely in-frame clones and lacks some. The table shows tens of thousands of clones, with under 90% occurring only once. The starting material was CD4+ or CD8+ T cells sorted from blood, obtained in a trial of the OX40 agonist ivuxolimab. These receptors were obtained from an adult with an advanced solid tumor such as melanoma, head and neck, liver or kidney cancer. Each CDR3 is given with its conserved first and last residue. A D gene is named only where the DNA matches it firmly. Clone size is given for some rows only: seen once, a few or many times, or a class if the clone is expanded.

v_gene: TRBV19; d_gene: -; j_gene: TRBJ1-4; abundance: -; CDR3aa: CAILYTGSNEKLFF; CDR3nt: TGTGCCATCCTCTATACCGGGTCCAATGAAAAACTGTTTTTT
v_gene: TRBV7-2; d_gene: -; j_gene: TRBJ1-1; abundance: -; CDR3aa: CASSPGPDTEAFF; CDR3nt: TGTGCCAGCAGCCCGGGGCCGGACACTGAAGCTTTCTTT
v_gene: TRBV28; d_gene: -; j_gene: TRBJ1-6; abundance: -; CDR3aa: CASSLGQTRSGLNNSPLHF; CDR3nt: TGTGCCAGCAGTTTAGGTCAGACCCGGAGTGGATTGAATAATTCACCCCTCCACTTT
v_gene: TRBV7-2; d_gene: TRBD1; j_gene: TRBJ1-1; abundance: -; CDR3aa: CASSTRQGANTEAFF; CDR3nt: TGTGCCAGCAGCACAAGACAGGGGGCGAACACTGAAGCTTTCTTT
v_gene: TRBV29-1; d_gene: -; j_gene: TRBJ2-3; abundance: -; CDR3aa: CSVASGVGSTDTQYF; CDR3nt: TGCAGCGTTGCAAGTGGGGTCGGTTCCACAGATACGCAGTATTTT
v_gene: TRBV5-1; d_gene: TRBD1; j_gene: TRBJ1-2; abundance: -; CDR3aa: CASSSGGTGAFYGYTF; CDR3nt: TGCGCCAGCAGCTCTGGAGGGACAGGGGCATTCTATGGCTACACCTTC
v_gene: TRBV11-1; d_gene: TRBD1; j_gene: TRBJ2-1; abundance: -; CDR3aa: CASSLTGTGNNEQFF; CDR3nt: TGTGCCAGCAGCTTGACCGGGACAGGAAACAATGAGCAGTTCTTC
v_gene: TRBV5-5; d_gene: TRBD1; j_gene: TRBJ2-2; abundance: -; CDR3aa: CASSPGTGDTGELFF; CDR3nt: TGTGCCAGCAGCCCAGGGACAGGGGATACCGGGGAGCTGTTTTTT
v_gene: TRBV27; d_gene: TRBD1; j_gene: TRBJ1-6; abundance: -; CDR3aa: CASRGRGGFTSSSYNSPLHF; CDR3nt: TGTGCCAGCCGTGGCAGGGGGGGCTTTACCTCGAGCTCCTATAATTCACCCCTCCACTTT
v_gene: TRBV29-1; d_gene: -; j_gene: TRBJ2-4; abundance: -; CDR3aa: CSVASRDIQYF; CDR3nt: TGCAGCGTAGCCAGCCGGGACATTCAGTACTTC
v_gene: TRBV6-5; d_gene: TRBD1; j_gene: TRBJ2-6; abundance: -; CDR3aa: CASSLQGASGANVLTF; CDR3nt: TGTGCCAGCAGTTTACAGGGGGCCTCTGGGGCCAACGTCCTGACTTTC
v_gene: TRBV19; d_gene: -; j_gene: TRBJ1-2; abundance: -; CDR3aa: CASSAGAFGYTF; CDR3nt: TGTGCCAGTAGTGCAGGGGCTTTTGGCTACACCTTC
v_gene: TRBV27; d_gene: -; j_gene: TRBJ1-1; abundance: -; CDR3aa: CASSPRANMNGEAFF; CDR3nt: TGTGCCAGCAGTCCCCGAGCCAACATGAACGGTGAAGCTTTCTTT
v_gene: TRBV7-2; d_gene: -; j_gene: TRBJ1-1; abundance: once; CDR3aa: CASSRTQNTEAFF; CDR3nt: TGTGCCAGCAGCCGAACTCAGAACACTGAAGCTTTCTTT
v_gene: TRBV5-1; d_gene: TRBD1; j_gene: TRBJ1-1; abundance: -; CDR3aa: CASSTGQAETEAFF; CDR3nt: TGCGCCAGCAGCACGGGACAGGCGGAAACTGAAGCTTTCTTT
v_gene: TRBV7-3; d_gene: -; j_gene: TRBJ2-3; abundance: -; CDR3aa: CASSLISSTRVYF; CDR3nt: TGTGCCAGCAGCTTAATAAGTTCAACAAGAGTGTATTTT
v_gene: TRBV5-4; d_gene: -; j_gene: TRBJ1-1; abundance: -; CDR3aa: CASSLVPGTPNTEAFF; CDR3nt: TGTGCCAGCAGCTTGGTACCAGGGACCCCTAACACTGAAGCTTTCTTT
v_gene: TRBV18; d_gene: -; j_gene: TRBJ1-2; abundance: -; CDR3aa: CASSPPSDQRGYTF; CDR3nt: TGTGCCAGCTCACCACCATCGGATCAGCGGGGCTACACCTTC
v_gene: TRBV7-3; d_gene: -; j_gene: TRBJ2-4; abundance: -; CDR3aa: CASSPGQWGDIQYF; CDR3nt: TGTGCCAGCAGCCCGGGACAGTGGGGGGACATTCAGTACTTC
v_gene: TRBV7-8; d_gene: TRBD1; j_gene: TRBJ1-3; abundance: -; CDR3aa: CASSLFGTGGSGNTIYF; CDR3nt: TGTGCCAGCAGCCTGTTTGGTACAGGGGGTAGTGGAAACACCATATATTTT
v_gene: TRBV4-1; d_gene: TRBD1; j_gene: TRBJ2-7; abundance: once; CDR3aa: CASSQGRWDRGTEQYF; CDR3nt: TGCGCCAGCAGCCAAGGTCGGTGGGACAGGGGAACCGAGCAGTACTTC
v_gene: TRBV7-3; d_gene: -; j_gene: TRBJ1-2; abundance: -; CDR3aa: CASGSGTGYGYTF; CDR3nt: TGTGCCAGCGGATCAGGGACTGGTTATGGCTACACCTTC
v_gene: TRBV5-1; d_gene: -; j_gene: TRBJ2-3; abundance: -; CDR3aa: CASYRELLTDTQYF; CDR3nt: TGCGCCAGCTACAGGGAATTACTCACAGATACGCAGTATTTT
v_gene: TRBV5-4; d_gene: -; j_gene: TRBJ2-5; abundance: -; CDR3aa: CASRQNQETQYF; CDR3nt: TGTGCCAGCAGACAGAATCAAGAGACCCAGTACTTC
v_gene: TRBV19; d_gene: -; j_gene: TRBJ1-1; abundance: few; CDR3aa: CAARLNTEAFF; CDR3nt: TGTGCCGCACGATTGAACACTGAAGCTTTCTTT
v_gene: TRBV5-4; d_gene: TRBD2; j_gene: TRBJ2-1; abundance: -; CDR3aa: CASSAPSSGENEQFF; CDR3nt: TGTGCCAGCAGCGCGCCATCTAGCGGGGAAAATGAGCAGTTCTTC
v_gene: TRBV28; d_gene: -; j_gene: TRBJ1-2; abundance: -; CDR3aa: CASSLERRVFGGYGYTF; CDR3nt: TGTGCCAGCAGTTTGGAGCGGAGGGTCTTTGGGGGATATGGCTACACCTTC
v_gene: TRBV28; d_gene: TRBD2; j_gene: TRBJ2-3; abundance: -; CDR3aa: CASPAAGGISTDTQYF; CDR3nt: TGTGCCAGCCCGGCGGCGGGGGGGATCAGCACAGATACGCAGTATTTT
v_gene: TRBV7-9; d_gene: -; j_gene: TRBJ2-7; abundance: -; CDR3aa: CASSLRSGPPPEQYF; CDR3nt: TGTGCCAGCAGTCTTCGGAGTGGACCCCCCCCCGAGCAGTACTTC
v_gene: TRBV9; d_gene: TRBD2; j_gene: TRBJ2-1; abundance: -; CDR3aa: CASSDPGLAGGPYNEQFF; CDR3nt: TGTGCCAGCAGCGACCCCGGGCTAGCGGGGGGGCCTTACAATGAGCAGTTCTTC
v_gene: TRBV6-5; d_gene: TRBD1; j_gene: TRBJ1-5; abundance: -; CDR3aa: CASSSTGQALRQPQHF; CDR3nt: TGTGCCAGCAGTTCCACAGGACAGGCCTTGCGTCAGCCCCAGCATTTT
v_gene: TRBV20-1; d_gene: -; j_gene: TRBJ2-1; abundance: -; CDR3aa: CSASPEDEQFF; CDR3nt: TGCAGTGCTAGTCCTGAGGATGAGCAGTTCTTC
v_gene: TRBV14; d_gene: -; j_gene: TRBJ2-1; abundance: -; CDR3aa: CASSRGTLGRSLVEQFF; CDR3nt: TGTGCCAGCAGCCGAGGGACTCTTGGGCGGAGTCTGGTTGAGCAGTTCTTC
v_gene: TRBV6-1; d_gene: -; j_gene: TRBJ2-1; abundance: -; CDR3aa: CASTLNGWGEQFF; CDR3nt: TGTGCCAGCACCCTAAATGGTTGGGGGGAGCAGTTCTTC
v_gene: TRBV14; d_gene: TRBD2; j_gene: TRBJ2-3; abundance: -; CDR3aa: CASSQGGLANTDTQYF; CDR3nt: TGTGCCAGCAGCCAAGGGGGACTAGCGAACACAGATACGCAGTATTTT
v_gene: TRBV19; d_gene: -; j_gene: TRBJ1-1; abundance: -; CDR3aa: CASQLRGIKDTEAFF; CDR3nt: TGTGCCAGCCAGCTCCGGGGCATAAAGGACACTGAAGCTTTCTTT
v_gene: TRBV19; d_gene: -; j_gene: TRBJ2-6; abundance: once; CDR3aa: CASSGRGANVLTF; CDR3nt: TGTGCCAGTAGTGGCAGGGGAGCCAACGTCCTGACTTTC
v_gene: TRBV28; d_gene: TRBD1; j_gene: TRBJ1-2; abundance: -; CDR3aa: CASSEGGRGGYTF; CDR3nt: TGTGCCAGCAGTGAAGGGGGCCGGGGCGGCTACACCTTC
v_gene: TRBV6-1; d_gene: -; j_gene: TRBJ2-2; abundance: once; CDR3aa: CASGRGSANTGELFF; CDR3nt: TGTGCCAGCGGGCGCGGATCGGCGAACACCGGGGAGCTGTTTTTT
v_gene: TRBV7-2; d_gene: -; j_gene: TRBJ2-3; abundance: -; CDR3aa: CASSLGVGATDTQYF; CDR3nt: TGTGCCAGCAGCTTAGGTGTGGGGGCCACAGATACGCAGTATTTT
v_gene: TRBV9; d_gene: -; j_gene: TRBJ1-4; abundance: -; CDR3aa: CASSVGGLNEKLFF; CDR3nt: TGTGCCAGCAGCGTAGGGGGGCTAAATGAAAAACTGTTTTTT
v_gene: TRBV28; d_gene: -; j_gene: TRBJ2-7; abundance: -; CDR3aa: CASSTLAGDEQYF; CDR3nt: TGTGCCAGCAGTACGCTGGCCGGGGACGAGCAGTACTTC
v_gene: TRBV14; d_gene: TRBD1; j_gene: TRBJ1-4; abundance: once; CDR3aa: CASSHLTGANEKLFF; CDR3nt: TGTGCCAGCAGCCATCTAACAGGGGCTAATGAAAAACTGTTTTTT
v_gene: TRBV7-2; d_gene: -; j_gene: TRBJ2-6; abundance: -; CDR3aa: CASSLWQAGANVLTF; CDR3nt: TGTGCCAGCAGCTTATGGCAGGCTGGGGCCAACGTCCTGACTTTC
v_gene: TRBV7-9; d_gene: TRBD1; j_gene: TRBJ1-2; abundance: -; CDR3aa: CASSFGGQGRNYGYTF; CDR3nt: TGTGCCAGCAGCTTTGGGGGACAGGGCCGTAACTATGGCTACACCTTC
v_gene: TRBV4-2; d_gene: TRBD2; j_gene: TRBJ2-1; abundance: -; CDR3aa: CASSQDYGLAVYNEQFF; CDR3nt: TGTGCCAGCAGCCAAGATTACGGGCTAGCGGTTTACAATGAGCAGTTCTTC
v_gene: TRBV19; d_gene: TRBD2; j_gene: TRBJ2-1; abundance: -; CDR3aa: CASSRAGGRSGEQFF; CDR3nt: TGTGCCAGTAGTCGAGCGGGGGGGAGGTCAGGTGAGCAGTTCTTC
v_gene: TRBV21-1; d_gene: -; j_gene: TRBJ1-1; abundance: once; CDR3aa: CASSKGAGGGNTEAFF; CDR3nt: TGTGCCAGCAGCAAAGGTGCAGGGGGCGGGAACACTGAAGCTTTCTTT
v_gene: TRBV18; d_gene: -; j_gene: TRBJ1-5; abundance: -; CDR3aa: CASSPLRDQPQHF; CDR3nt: TGTGCCAGCTCACCATTACGGGATCAGCCCCAGCATTTT
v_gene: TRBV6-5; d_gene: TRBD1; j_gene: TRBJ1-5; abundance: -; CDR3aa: CASSQTGTSNQPQHF; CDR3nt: TGTGCCAGCAGTCAGACAGGGACGAGCAATCAGCCCCAGCATTTT
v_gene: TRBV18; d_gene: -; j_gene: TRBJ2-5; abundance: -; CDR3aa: CASSLLQEGGETQYF; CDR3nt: TGTGCCAGCTCACTATTACAAGAGGGTGGAGAGACCCAGTACTTC
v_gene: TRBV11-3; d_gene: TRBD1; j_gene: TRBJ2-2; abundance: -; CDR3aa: CASSLGTGLTGELFF; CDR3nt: TGTGCCAGCAGCTTAGGGACAGGGTTGACCGGGGAGCTGTTTTTT
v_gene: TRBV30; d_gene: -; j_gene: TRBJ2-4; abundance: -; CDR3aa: CAWSSGADLAKNIQYF; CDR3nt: TGTGCCTGGAGCTCGGGGGCGGATCTAGCCAAAAACATTCAGTACTTC
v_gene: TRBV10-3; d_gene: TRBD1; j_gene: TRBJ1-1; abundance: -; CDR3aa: CAISEGDRGNTEAFF; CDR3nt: TGTGCCATCAGTGAGGGGGACAGGGGGAACACTGAAGCTTTCTTT